This TCR beta chain is from a study of memory CD8 T cells in hepatitis C reinfection. Profiling relied on immunoSEQ multiplex PCR, and the TCRdb table lists in-frame clones only, not all of them. This table holds approximately 49,000 clones, roughly nine tenths found once. Noted time point: late/post reinfection, 12 to 24 weeks after detection. Sorted cells were sequenced directly ex vivo without any in vitro expansion. The V end lost 5 bases, the J end lost 5 bases, and 10 bases lay between the germline ends. Germline lookup yields CDR1 MNHNY and CDR2 SVGAGI (reference sequence). This CDR3 comprises 13 residues.

The chain joins TRBV6-6 to TRBJ2-1; a possible D gene is TRBD2 (5 bases). The receptor was derived from a man aged 18 to 30 with hepatitis C virus infection. The material sequenced was naive CD8+ T cells sorted from blood. CDR3 sequence: CASSGLYNNEQFF. The CDR3 DNA reads as TGTGCCAGCAGTGGACTTTACAACAATGAGCAGTTCTTC.